These 4 T cell receptor beta chains share one sample of origin, sequenced in a study of cytomegalovirus exposure and HLA in healthy donors. 13 Jbeta primers and 60 Vbeta primers were used for the PCR. Clones were read by immunoSEQ multiplex PCR, and TCRdb kept only the in-frame ones, dropping some. Among 90,000 to 110,000 clones listed, roughly 73% were seen once. Sequencing input: PBMCs. The receptors derive from a woman aged 40 to 50 in good health and CMV-seropositive.

This sequence joins TRBV4-3 and TRBJ1-3; D remains unclear. The germline V and J ends were trimmed by 6 bases and 7 bases, with 25 bases remaining between them. The V gene's germline CDR1 is LGHNA and CDR2 YSLEER. The CDR3 consists of 17 residues. The CDR3 sequence: CASSRAWFGPTGNTIYF. The DNA for the CDR3 is TGCGCCAGCAGTAGGGCATGGTTCGGCCCGACGGGGAACACCATATATTTT.

CDR3 nucleotides: TGTGCCAGCAGTTTATCAAGGCTTCGCCTAACGGGGTCCACCGGGGAGCTGTTTTTT. Protein product: CASSLSRLRLTGSTGELFF. The rearrangement joins TRBV27 to TRBJ2-2; a possible D gene is TRBD2 (5 bases). Germline V gene lookup returns CDR1 MNHEY and CDR2 SMNVEV (reference sequence). V lost 0 bases and J 4 bases, leaving 21 bases between the germline ends. There are 19 residues in the CDR3.

This chain joins TRBV28 and TRBJ1-1; TRBD1 aligns across 7 bases. CDR1 is MDHEN and CDR2 is SYDVKM in the germline V gene. The CDR3 runs to 13 residues. V lost 7 bases and J lost 3; bases outside the gene matches: 5. The CDR3 region is CASTRDSYTEAFF. CDR3 sequence (DNA): TGTGCCAGCACGAGGGACAGCTACACTGAAGCTTTCTTT.

This clone has more than one count but fewer than ten. The chain has TRBV28 and TRBJ1-4; maybe TRBD1 (5 bases). The V gene lost 3 bases and the J gene lost 0 bases, with 8 bases spanning the gap. This CDR3 has 15 amino acids. Per the germline V gene, CDR1 is MDHEN and CDR2 is SYDVKM. Here the CDR3 reads CASSFAGTTNEKLFF. In nucleotides, the CDR3 is TGTGCCAGCAGTTTCGCAGGGACAACTAATGAAAAACTGTTTTTT. Complete variable domain (other parts from reference TRBV28 and TRBJ1-4): DVKVTQSSRYLVKRTGEKVFLECVQDMDHENMFWYRQDPGLGLRLIYFSYDVKMKEKGDIPEGYSVSREKKERFSLILESASTNQTSMYLCASSFAGTTNEKLFFGSGTQLSVL.